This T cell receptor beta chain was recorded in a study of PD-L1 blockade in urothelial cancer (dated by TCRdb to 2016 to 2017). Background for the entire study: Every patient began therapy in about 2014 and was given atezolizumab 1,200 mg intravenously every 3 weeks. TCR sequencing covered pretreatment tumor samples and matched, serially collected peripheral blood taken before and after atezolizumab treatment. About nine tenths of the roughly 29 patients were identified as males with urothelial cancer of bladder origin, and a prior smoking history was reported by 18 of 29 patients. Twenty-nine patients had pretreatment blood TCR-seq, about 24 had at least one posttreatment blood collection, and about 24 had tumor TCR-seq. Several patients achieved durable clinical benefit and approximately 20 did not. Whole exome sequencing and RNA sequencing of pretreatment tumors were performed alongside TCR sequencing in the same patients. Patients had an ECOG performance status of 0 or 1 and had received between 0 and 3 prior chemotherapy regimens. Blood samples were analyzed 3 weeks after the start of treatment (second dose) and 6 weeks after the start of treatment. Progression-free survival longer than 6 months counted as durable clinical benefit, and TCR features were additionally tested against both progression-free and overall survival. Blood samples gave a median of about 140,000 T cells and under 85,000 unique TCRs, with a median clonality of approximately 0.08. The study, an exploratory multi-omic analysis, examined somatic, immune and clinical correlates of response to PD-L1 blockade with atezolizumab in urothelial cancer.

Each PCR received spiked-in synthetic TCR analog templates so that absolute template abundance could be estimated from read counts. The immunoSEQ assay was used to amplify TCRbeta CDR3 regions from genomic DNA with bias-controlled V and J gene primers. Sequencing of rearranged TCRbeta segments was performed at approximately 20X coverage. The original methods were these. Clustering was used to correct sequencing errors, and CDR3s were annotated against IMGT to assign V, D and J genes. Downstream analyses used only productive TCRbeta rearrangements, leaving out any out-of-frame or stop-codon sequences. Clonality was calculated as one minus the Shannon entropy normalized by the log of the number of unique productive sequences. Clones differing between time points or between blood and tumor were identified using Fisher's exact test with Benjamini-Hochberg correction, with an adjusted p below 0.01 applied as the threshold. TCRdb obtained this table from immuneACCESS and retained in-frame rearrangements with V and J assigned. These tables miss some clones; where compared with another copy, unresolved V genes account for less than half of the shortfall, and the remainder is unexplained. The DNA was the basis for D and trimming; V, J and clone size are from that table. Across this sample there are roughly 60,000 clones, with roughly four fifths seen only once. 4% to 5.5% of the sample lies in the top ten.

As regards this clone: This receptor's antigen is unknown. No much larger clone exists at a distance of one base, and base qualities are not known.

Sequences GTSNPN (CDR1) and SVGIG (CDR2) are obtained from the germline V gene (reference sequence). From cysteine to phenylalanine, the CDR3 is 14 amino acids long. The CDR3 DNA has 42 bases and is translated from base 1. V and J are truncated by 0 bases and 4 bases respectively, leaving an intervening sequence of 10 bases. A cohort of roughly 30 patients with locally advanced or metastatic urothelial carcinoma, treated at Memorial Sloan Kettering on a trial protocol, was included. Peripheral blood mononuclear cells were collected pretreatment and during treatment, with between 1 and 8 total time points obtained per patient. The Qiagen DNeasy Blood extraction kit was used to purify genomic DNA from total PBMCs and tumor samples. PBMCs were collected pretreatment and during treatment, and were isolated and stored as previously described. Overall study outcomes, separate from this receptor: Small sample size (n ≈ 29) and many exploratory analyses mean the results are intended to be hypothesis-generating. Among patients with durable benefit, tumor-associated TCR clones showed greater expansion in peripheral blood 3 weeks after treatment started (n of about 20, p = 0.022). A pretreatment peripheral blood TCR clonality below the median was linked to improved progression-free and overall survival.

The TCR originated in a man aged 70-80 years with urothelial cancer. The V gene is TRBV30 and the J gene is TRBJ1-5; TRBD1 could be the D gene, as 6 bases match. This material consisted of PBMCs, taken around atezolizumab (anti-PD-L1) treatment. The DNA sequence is TGTGCCTGGAGTGTGGGGACACTTAATCAGCCCCAGCATTTT. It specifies CAWSVGTLNQPQHF.